The 17 T cell receptor beta chains reported below all come from one sample, sequenced in a study of blood T cell repertoires in COVID-19. Assay: immunoSEQ multiplex PCR; the TCRdb copy retains only in-frame clones and omits some. The repertoire holds about 120,000 clones, with over 65% as singletons. The material sequenced was peripheral blood. These receptors were obtained from a woman aged 65 to 85 with acute or convalescent COVID-19.

The rearrangement joins TRBV6-6 to TRBJ2-1; 11 positions agree with TRBD2. J was trimmed by 7 bases and V by 0 bases; bases with no gene match: 5. Germline V CDR1 and CDR2: MNHNY, SVGAGI (reference sequence). The CDR3 is made up of 16 amino acids. CDR3 nucleotide sequence: TGTGCCAGCAGTTACTCCTTAGCGGGGGGGCGGAATGAGCAGTTCTTC. It translates to CASSYSLAGGRNEQFF.

In its sample, this clone was seen once. This CDR3 is CAWKFGATNEKLFF. The CDR3, as DNA: TGTGCCTGGAAATTTGGGGCCACTAATGAAAAACTGTTTTTT. The gene calls are TRBV30 and TRBJ1-4; D perhaps matches TRBD1 (5 bases). The CDR3 consists of 14 residues. Germline values: CDR1 GTSNPN, CDR2 SVGIG (reference sequence). V was cut by 4 bases and J by 2 bases, with 11 bases left in between.

This clone was detected a few times. The chain employs TRBV10-3 and TRBJ1-2; D is unclear. Deletions cut 5 bases from V and 2 bases from J, with 12 bases between. The germline V gene encodes CDR1 ENHRY and CDR2 SYGVKD. The CDR3 runs to 14 residues. The CDR3 here is CAISSGTMNYGYTF. CDR3 nucleotides: TGTGCCATCAGTTCAGGTACAATGAACTATGGCTACACCTTC.

The V call is TRBV30, the J call TRBJ2-7, with TRBD1 matching 7 bases. CDR1 is GTSNPN and CDR2 is SVGIG in the germline V gene (reference sequence). Trimming cost V 5 bases and J 2 bases; bases outside gene matches: 6. The length of the CDR3 is 13 residues. CDR3 loop: CAWGTVGAYEQYF. The CDR3 DNA follows: TGTGCCTGGGGGACAGTAGGGGCCTACGAGCAGTACTTC.

The CDR3 region is CASSQVMYSEAFF. DNA of the CDR3: TGCGCCAGCAGCCAAGTCATGTACTCTGAAGCTTTCTTT. This chain joins TRBV4-3 and TRBJ1-1, with D uncertain. CDR3 length: 13 residues. V was shortened by 1 base and J by 6 bases, with 9 bases between the two germline ends. Per germline, CDR1 LGHNA and CDR2 YSLEER.

Here the CDR3 reads CASSLGDRVVTDTQYF. In DNA form, the CDR3 reads TGTGCCAGCAGCTTGGGGGACAGGGTTGTTACAGATACGCAGTATTTT. V and J are TRBV5-4 and TRBJ2-3, with 9 positions matching TRBD1. The CDR3 runs to 16 residues. The V gene's germline CDR1 is SGHNT and CDR2 YYREEE (reference sequence). J lost 3 bases, V lost 0 bases, and 5 bases had no gene match. Looking up the rest from reference TRBV5-4 and TRBJ2-3 gives the full variable domain: ETGVTQSPTHLIKTRGQQVTLRCSSQSGHNTVSWYQQALGQGPQFIFQYYREEENGRGNFPPRFSGLQFPNYSSELNVNALELDDSALYLCASSLGDRVVTDTQYFGPGTRLTVL.

The chain couples TRBV19 to TRBJ1-6; 7 positions agree with TRBD1. The CDR3 is 14 amino acids. Trimming removed 3 bases from V and 8 bases from J; junction bases left unmatched: 4. CDR1 is LNHDA and CDR2 is SQIVND in the germline V gene (reference sequence). The CDR3 DNA is TGTGCCAGTAGTATCGGGACAGAACATTCACCCCTCCACTTT. Its translation is CASSIGTEHSPLHF. Looking up the rest from reference TRBV19 and TRBJ1-6 gives the full variable domain: DGGITQSPKYLFRKEGQNVTLSCEQNLNHDAMYWYRQDPGQGLRLIYYSQIVNDFQKGDIAEGYSVSREKKESFPLTVTSAQKNPTAFYLCASSIGTEHSPLHFGNGTRLTVT.

The chain couples TRBV18 to TRBJ1-5, with D hard to call. The CDR3 is 15 residues long. Between the trimmed V and J ends, which lost 3 bases and 0 bases, there was a span of 9 bases. Germline lookup yields CDR1 KGHSH and CDR2 LQKENI. DNA of the CDR3: TGTGCCAGCTCACCGGCGGCGGTTAGCAATCAGCCCCAGCATTTT. Its translation is CASSPAAVSNQPQHF.

The V call is TRBV5-5, the J call TRBJ2-5; D perhaps matches TRBD1 (5 bases). Germline V gene data show CDR1 as SGHKS and CDR2 as YYEKEE (reference sequence). This CDR3 comprises 15 residues. Trimming removed 2 bases from V and 2 bases from J, with 13 bases in between. The CDR3 loop reads CASSFQGGRQETQYF. The CDR3 DNA follows: TGTGCCAGCAGCTTTCAGGGTGGGCGGCAAGAGACCCAGTACTTC.

V gene TRBV11-2 combines with J gene TRBJ2-1, with 11 bases that match TRBD1. Germline CDR1 and CDR2: SGHAT and FQNNGV. V lost 5 bases and J lost 7; bases outside the gene matches: 13. This CDR3 spans 17 amino acids. The CDR3 bases are TGTGCCAGCAGCGAAAACCCGGACAGGGGGCGGTTGAATGAGCAGTTCTTC. It yields the protein CASSENPDRGRLNEQFF.

The gene calls are TRBV6-5 and TRBJ1-2, with a possible D match to TRBD1 (5 bases). V was cut by 0 bases and J by 2 bases, with 13 bases left in between. CDR3 length: 16 residues. CDR1 is MNHEY and CDR2 is SVGAGI in the germline V gene. The CDR3, as DNA: TGTGCCAGCAGTTACTCGAATTGGGCAGGGAACTATGGCTACACCTTC. Translation gives CASSYSNWAGNYGYTF.

The table lists this clone with a count of one. The rearrangement joins TRBV18 to TRBJ1-3, with D unresolved. CDR1 and CDR2 (germline): KGHSH, LQKENI. This CDR3 spans 15 amino acids. The germline V and J ends were trimmed by 4 bases and 0 bases, with 10 bases remaining between them. As DNA, the CDR3 is TGTGCCAGCTCACGAACCGGAGTCTCTGGAAACACCATATATTTT. Protein product: CASSRTGVSGNTIYF.

The rearrangement links TRBV10-3 to TRBJ1-4; D might be TRBD1 (5 bases). Germline V gene lookup returns CDR1 ENHRY and CDR2 SYGVKD. Between the trimmed V and J ends, which lost 2 bases and 0 bases, there was a span of 16 bases. This CDR3 has 18 amino acids. DNA for the CDR3: TGTGCCATCAGTGAGGCCCCCCAAGGGGCTGCAACTAATGAAAAACTGTTTTTT. Its translation: CAISEAPQGAATNEKLFF.

The DNA for the CDR3 is TGCGCCAGCAGCCCTCCGGGGAACACCGGGGAGCTGTTTTTT. This codes for CASSPPGNTGELFF. This sequence joins TRBV4-3 and TRBJ2-2, with D hard to call. Germline-derived CDR1 and CDR2 are LGHNA and YSLEER. The CDR3 is 14 residues long. V lost 4 bases and J 1 base, leaving 7 bases between the germline ends.

In its sample, this clone was seen a few times. The chain recombines TRBV6-5 with TRBJ2-2; D perhaps matches TRBD1 (7 bases). The CDR3 is made up of 15 amino acids. V was shortened by 7 bases and J by 5 bases, with 17 bases between the two germline ends. The germline V gene encodes CDR1 MNHEY and CDR2 SVGAGI. The CDR3 coding sequence is TGTGCCAGCACTGGCCAGGGGGGTCGGACCGGGGAGCTGTTTTTT. Its protein is CASTGQGGRTGELFF.

This clone was observed once. The rearrangement links TRBV6-5 to TRBJ1-1, with 10 bases that match TRBD1. Germline CDR1 and CDR2: MNHEY and SVGAGI. The CDR3 length is 15 residues. The ends lost 6 bases at V and 1 base at J; junction bases unmatched: 5. The CDR3 nucleotides read TGTGCCAGCAGAGGGAGGGACAGGGGGAACACTGAAGCTTTCTTT. It codes for CASRGRDRGNTEAFF.

The chain joins TRBV6-2 or TRBV6-3 to TRBJ1-2; TRBD1 agrees at 7 bases. The V segment lost 5 bases and the J segment 8 bases; nucleotides outside the gene matches: 5. The CDR3 has 12 amino acids. Germline CDR1 reads MNHEY; CDR2 reads SVGEGT. DNA of the CDR3: TGTGCCAGCAGTCAAGACAGGGTGGGCTACACCTTC. Encoded protein: CASSQDRVGYTF.